What follows describes a single T cell receptor beta chain. No antigen is known for it. The data were taken from a study of tumor-infiltrating lymphocytes in primary liver carcinoma. Study observations and caveats: Tumor region pairs showed greater overlap than either tumor-adjacent or tumor-blood pairs did. Blood's top-250-clone fraction was significantly lower than that of tumors (p = 0.039).

Deletions cut 3 bases from V and 6 bases from J, with 15 bases between. The CDR3 has 15 residues. Germline CDR1 and CDR2: LNHDA and SQIVND (reference sequence). RNA isolated from unsorted whole blood supplied the blood RNA, with germline DNA also extracted. Patients had chronic HBV infection and were treatment-naive. A roughly 4-milliliter peripheral blood sample was collected before surgery. TCR beta cDNA was reverse-transcribed from roughly 520 ng of total RNA. The reaction used a constant-region primer and ProtoScript II reverse transcriptase. Construction of TCR beta libraries relied on three successive nested multiplex PCR rounds employing slightly modified ARM-PCR. With TRBV1-TRBV30 forward primers and a C-beta reverse primer, the first two PCR rounds were run for around 10 cycles each. A single record per CDR3 protein comes from TCRdb applying MiXCR to the multiplex PCR reads. The data contain approximately 210,000 distinct CDR3 sequences, about 61% of them singletons.

This TCR came from a woman aged 60-70 years with primary liver carcinoma and hepatitis B virus infection. This chain joins TRBV19 and TRBJ2-1; maybe TRBD2 (6 bases). The sample consisted of peripheral blood. The CDR3 here is CASSMGLPRINEQFF. CDR3 coding DNA: TGTGCCAGTAGTATGGGACTCCCTCGGATCAATGAGCAGTTCTTC.